This TCR beta chain was documented in a study of Graves' ophthalmopathy and Graves' hyperthyroidism. Study-wide results and caveats: Classification of ophthalmopathy versus stable hyperthyroidism by a 13-signature model yielded approximately 90% sensitivity and roughly 80% specificity.

The authors amplified TCR beta CDR3 regions from RNA transcripts. In the first round, RT-PCR was carried out with HTBI primers, and a multiplex PCR formed the second round. MiXCR was run by TCRdb on the multiplex PCR reads, yielding one entry per CDR3 protein. The table has 620,000 or so distinct CDR3 sequences, 22% seen once. The CDR3 length is 16 residues. CDR1 MDHEN and CDR2 SYDVKM come from the germline V gene. This clonotype appeared a few times. Antigen: not known. One end of the junction varies from germline; a read error may be responsible. V is TRBV28 and J is TRBJ1-1, with D possibly matching TRBD1 (6 bases). This clonotype was sampled from a woman aged 18-29 years with stable Graves' hyperthyroidism. Some clones in this sample may be carry-over from other donors' samples. Sequenced input: peripheral blood. The CDR3 here is CASSSSFDRFNTEAFF. CDR3 bases: TGTGCCAGCAGTTCCTCCTTTGACAGGTTTAACACCGAAGCTTTCTTT.